This is a list of T cell receptor beta chains from one sample in a study of shared clonotypes between healthy human individuals. Only in-frame clones appear in the TCRdb table, and some are missing; sequencing was by immunoSEQ multiplex PCR. The sample holds around 2,000,000 clones, about 95% seen once. The sample taken for sequencing was naive CD8+ T cells sorted from blood. The receptors were gathered from a man younger than 35 in good health. Both conserved end residues are part of each CDR3. Fields, in order: V gene, D gene, clone size, J gene, CDR3 protein, CDR3 DNA. D genes are given only for firm matches. Clone size appears in some rows only: once, few, many, or a class for an expanded clone.

>TRBV28|TRBD1|once|TRBJ2-1
CASSQGTGQFTLNEQFF
TGTGCCAGCAGTCAGGGGACAGGTCAGTTTACTTTAAATGAGCAGTTCTTC
>TRBV9|TRBD1|-|TRBJ1-2
CASSAGTGGSGGYTF
TGTGCCAGCAGCGCTGGGACAGGGGGATCTGGTGGCTACACCTTC
>TRBV4-1|-|-|TRBJ2-1
CASSQEFGQYNEQFF
TGCGCCAGCAGCCAAGAGTTCGGACAGTACAATGAGCAGTTCTTC
>TRBV28|-|-|TRBJ2-2
CASSPGPELEAELFF
TGTGCCAGCAGCCCGGGCCCCGAGCTTGAGGCGGAGCTGTTTTTT
>TRBV29-1|TRBD1|-|TRBJ2-3
CSVAGTGDTDTQYF
TGCAGCGTAGCCGGGACAGGTGACACAGATACGCAGTATTTT
>TRBV11-2|-|-|TRBJ2-7
CASSLEPPSYEQYF
TGTGCCAGCAGCTTAGAACCTCCCTCCTACGAGCAGTACTTC
>TRBV28|-|-|TRBJ1-6
CASTYSGPGDSPLHF
TGTGCCAGCACCTACAGCGGACCGGGAGATTCACCCCTCCACTTT
>TRBV29-1|-|-|TRBJ2-7
CSVADGLFEQYF
TGCAGCGTTGCCGACGGTTTATTCGAGCAGTACTTC
>TRBV5-1|-|-|TRBJ2-3
CASSLLMRGPATDTQYF
TGCGCCAGCAGCTTGTTGATGCGGGGGCCCGCCACAGATACGCAGTATTTT
>TRBV6-1|-|-|TRBJ1-2
CASSESVGGPHYGYTF
TGTGCCAGCAGTGAAAGCGTGGGGGGGCCTCACTATGGCTACACCTTC
>TRBV9|TRBD2|-|TRBJ2-7
CASSLAGLAGYEQYF
TGTGCCAGCAGCCTAGCCGGACTAGCGGGATACGAGCAGTACTTC
>TRBV13|TRBD2|-|TRBJ2-2
CASSLFLSGGTNTGELFF
TGTGCCAGCAGCTTATTTCTTAGCGGGGGCACGAACACCGGGGAGCTGTTTTTT
>TRBV21-1|-|-|TRBJ2-3
CASRLRSFIDTQYF
TGTGCCAGCAGGTTGCGGAGTTTTATAGATACGCAGTATTTT
>TRBV7-2|-|-|TRBJ2-7
CASSLSPGAITYEQYF
TGTGCCAGCAGCTTATCTCCAGGGGCGATTACCTACGAGCAGTACTTC
>TRBV11-3|TRBD2|-|TRBJ2-1
CASSLFVAGAVDEQFF
TGTGCCAGCAGCTTATTTGTAGCGGGGGCTGTGGATGAGCAGTTCTTC
>TRBV10-1|TRBD2|-|TRBJ2-2
CASSRTRANAGELFF
TGCGCCAGCAGTCGGACTAGAGCGAACGCCGGGGAGCTGTTTTTT
>TRBV6-1|-|-|TRBJ2-2
CASSPGWETGELFF
TGTGCCAGCAGCCCAGGGTGGGAAACCGGGGAGCTGTTTTTT
>TRBV30|-|once|TRBJ2-7
CAWTLAGYEQYF
TGTGCCTGGACTCTGGCGGGCTACGAGCAGTACTTC
>TRBV27|-|-|TRBJ1-6
CASSFWTPLKAGSYNSPLHF
TGTGCCAGCAGTTTTTGGACACCTCTTAAAGCTGGCTCCTATAATTCACCCCTCCACTTT
>TRBV7-6|-|-|TRBJ1-3
CASSLGNGWGTIYF
TGTGCCAGCAGCTTAGGGAACGGATGGGGCACCATATATTTT
>TRBV6-1|-|once|TRBJ2-1
CASSEWGNEQFF
TGTGCCAGCAGTGAATGGGGAAATGAGCAGTTCTTC
>TRBV21-1|-|-|TRBJ1-6
CASSKARDRDEYNSPLHF
TGTGCCAGCAGCAAAGCCCGGGACAGGGATGAATATAATTCACCCCTCCACTTT
>TRBV27|-|-|TRBJ2-5
CASSFGPGQETQYF
-
>TRBV7-9|-|-|TRBJ2-1
CASSWYRDEQFF
TGTGCCAGCAGCTGGTATAGGGATGAGCAGTTCTTC
>TRBV4-1|-|-|TRBJ2-7
CASSPGANSYEQYF
TGCGCCAGCAGCCCGGGGGCCAACTCCTACGAGCAGTACTTC
>TRBV5-4|TRBD1|-|TRBJ1-2
CASSGRGRGYGYTF
TGTGCCAGCAGCGGGAGAGGCAGGGGGTATGGCTACACCTTC
>TRBV29-1|-|-|TRBJ2-2
CSVEVWTPDGELFF
TGCAGCGTTGAAGTCTGGACCCCAGACGGGGAGCTGTTTTTT
>TRBV27|TRBD1|few|TRBJ2-7
CASSQDRGLEQYF
TGTGCCAGCAGCCAGGACAGGGGGCTCGAGCAGTACTTC
>TRBV7-9|-|-|TRBJ1-2
CASMKRGPLNYGYTF
TGTGCCAGCATGAAACGGGGCCCTCTTAACTATGGCTACACCTTC
>TRBV5-6|-|once|TRBJ2-7
CASSLDGVYEQYF
TGTGCCAGCAGCTTGGATGGGGTCTACGAGCAGTACTTC
>TRBV13|TRBD2|-|TRBJ2-1
CASSLGLAGPNEQFF
TGTGCCAGCAGCTTGGGACTAGCGGGGCCCAATGAGCAGTTCTTC
>TRBV5-4|-|-|TRBJ1-2
CASSLAGVTLYGYTF
TGTGCCAGCAGCTTAGCGGGGGTAACCCTCTATGGCTACACCTTC
>TRBV30|-|-|TRBJ1-1
CAWTESGPGVAFF
TGTGCCTGGACCGAAAGTGGGCCGGGGGTAGCTTTCTTT
>TRBV30|-|-|TRBJ2-7
CAWSGQGGPEQYF
TGTGCCTGGAGTGGCCAGGGCGGGCCCGAGCAGTACTTC
>TRBV14|-|-|TRBJ2-1
CASSQPSGLYNEQFF
TGTGCCAGCAGCCAACCCAGCGGCCTCTACAATGAGCAGTTCTTC
>TRBV28|TRBD1|once|TRBJ2-7
CASSRNRGDPYEQYF
TGTGCCAGCAGTCGTAACAGGGGTGACCCCTACGAGCAGTACTTC
>TRBV4-3|-|-|TRBJ2-1
CASSQDWAGGSDEQFF
TGCGCCAGCAGCCAAGATTGGGCGGGCGGGTCCGATGAGCAGTTCTTC
>TRBV18|-|-|TRBJ2-6
CASSQGHGLAGANVLTF
TGTGCCAGCTCACAAGGACACGGGTTGGCTGGGGCCAACGTCCTGACTTTC
>TRBV9|-|-|TRBJ2-2
CASSVPENTGELFF
TGTGCCAGCAGCGTTCCTGAAAACACCGGGGAGCTGTTTTTT
>TRBV2|-|-|TRBJ2-7
CASSGGEQGYSYEQYF
TGTGCCAGCAGTGGCGGGGAACAGGGTTACTCCTACGAGCAGTACTTC
>TRBV19|-|-|TRBJ2-2
CASSRQAEGTGELFF
TGTGCCAGTTCCCGGCAGGCGGAAGGGACCGGGGAGCTGTTTTTT
>TRBV6-1|-|-|TRBJ2-1
CASSEAVFLGIDEQFF
TGTGCCAGCAGTGAAGCGGTCTTCTTGGGTATCGATGAGCAGTTCTTC
>TRBV7-2|TRBD1|few|TRBJ1-1
CASSFGTGTEAFF
TGTGCCAGCAGCTTCGGGACAGGGACTGAAGCTTTCTTT
>TRBV9|TRBD2|-|TRBJ2-7
CASSSPSGGTEQYF
TGTGCCAGCAGCTCCCCTAGCGGGGGAACCGAGCAGTACTTC
>TRBV6-6|-|-|TRBJ2-6
CASNEGLLTGANVLTF
TGTGCCAGCAACGAGGGACTCCTCACCGGGGCCAACGTCCTGACTTTC